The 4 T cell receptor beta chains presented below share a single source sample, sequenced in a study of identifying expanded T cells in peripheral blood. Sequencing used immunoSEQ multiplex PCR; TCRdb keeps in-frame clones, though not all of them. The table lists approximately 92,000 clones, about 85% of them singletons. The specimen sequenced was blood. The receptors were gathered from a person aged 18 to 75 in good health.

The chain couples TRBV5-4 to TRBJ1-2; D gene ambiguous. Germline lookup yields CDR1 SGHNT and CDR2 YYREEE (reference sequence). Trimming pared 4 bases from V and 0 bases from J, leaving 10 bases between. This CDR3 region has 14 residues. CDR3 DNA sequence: TGTGCCAGCAGCGCGGCGAAAGCTAACTATGGCTACACCTTC. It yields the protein CASSAAKANYGYTF. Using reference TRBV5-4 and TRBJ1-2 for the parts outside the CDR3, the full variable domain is ETGVTQSPTHLIKTRGQQVTLRCSSQSGHNTVSWYQQALGQGPQFIFQYYREEENGRGNFPPRFSGLQFPNYSSELNVNALELDDSALYLCASSAAKANYGYTFGSGTRLTVV.

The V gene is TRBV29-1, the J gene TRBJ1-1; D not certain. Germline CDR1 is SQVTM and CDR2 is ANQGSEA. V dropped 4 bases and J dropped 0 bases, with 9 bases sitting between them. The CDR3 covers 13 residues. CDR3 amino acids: CSVGPVLNTEAFF. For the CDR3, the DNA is TGCAGCGTTGGGCCGGTACTGAACACTGAAGCTTTCTTT.

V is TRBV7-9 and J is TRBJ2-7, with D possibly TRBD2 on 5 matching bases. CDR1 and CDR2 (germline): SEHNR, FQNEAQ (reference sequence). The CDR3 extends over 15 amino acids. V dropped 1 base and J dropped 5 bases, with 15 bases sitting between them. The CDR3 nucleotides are TGTGCCAGCAGCTTAGGGTTCGGGGATAGAAACGAGCAGTACTTC. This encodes CASSLGFGDRNEQYF.

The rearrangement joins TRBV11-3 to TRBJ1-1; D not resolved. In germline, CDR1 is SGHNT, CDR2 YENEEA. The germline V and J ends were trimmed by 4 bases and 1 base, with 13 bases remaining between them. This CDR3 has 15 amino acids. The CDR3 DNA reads TGTGCCAGCAGCTCCTCCCGCGATGGGAACACTGAAGCTTTCTTT. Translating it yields CASSSSRDGNTEAFF.